This T cell receptor (beta chain) was recorded in a study of cytomegalovirus exposure and HLA in healthy donors. Study at large: A prior analysis found some 110 million unique TCR beta sequences from about 179 million T cells. Points from the study as a whole: High sensitivity and specificity were reportedly achieved when the classifier diagnosed cytomegalovirus status. TCR beta sequences reportedly predicted most subjects' HLA-A and HLA-B alleles accurately. The study assumed roughly uniform donor sequencing depth for presence/absence analyses.

Regarding this clone: Its specificity is not known.

13 Jbeta primers and 60 Vbeta primers were used for the PCR. Repertoires were generated with immunoSEQ multiplex PCR, while TCRdb's copy carries only in-frame clones and drops some. The data contain 200,000 or so clones, 80% to 85% of them seen just once; the ten biggest clones take up around 2%. The source of this sequence is a woman aged 18 to 35 in good health and CMV-seropositive. The sample comprised PBMCs.

The CDR3 bases are TGTGCCAGTACGGATAGGGGTTTTCAGCCCCAGCATTTT. Amino acids: CASTDRGFQPQHF. The V call is TRBV19, the J call TRBJ1-5; tentatively, D is TRBD1 (5 bases). Germline V gene sequence: CDR1 LNHDA, CDR2 SQIVND (reference sequence). The CDR3 sequence is 13 residues long. V lost 7 bases, J lost 6 bases, and 13 bases lay in between.